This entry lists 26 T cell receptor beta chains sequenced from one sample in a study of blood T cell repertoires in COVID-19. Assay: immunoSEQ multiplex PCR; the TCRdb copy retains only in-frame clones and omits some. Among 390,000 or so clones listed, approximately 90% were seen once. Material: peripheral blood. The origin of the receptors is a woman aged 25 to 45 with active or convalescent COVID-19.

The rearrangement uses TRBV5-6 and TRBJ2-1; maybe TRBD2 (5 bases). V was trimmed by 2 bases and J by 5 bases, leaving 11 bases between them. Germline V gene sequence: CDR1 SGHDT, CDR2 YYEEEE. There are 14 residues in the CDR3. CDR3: CASSFRRANNEQFF. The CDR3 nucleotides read TGTGCCAGCAGCTTTCGGCGGGCTAACAATGAGCAGTTCTTC.

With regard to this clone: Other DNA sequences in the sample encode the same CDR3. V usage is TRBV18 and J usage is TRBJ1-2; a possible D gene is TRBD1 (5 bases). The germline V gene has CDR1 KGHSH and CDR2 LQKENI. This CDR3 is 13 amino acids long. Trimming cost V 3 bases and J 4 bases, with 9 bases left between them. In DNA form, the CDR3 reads TGTGCCAGCTCACCCGACAGCGCCTATGGCTACACCTTC. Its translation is CASSPDSAYGYTF.

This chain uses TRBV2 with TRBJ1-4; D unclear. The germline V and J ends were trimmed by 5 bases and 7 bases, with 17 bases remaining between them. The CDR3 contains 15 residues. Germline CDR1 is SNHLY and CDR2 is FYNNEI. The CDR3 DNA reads TGTGCCAGCAGTCAACAAGAGGGTCAATTTGAAAAACTGTTTTTT. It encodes CASSQQEGQFEKLFF.

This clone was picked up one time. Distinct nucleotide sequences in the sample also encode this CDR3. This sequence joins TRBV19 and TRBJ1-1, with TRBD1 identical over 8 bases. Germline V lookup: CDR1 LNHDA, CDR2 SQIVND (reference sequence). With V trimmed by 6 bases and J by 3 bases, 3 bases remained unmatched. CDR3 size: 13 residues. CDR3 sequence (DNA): TGTGCCAGTAGGGGGACAGGAGACACTGAAGCTTTCTTT. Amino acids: CASRGTGDTEAFF.

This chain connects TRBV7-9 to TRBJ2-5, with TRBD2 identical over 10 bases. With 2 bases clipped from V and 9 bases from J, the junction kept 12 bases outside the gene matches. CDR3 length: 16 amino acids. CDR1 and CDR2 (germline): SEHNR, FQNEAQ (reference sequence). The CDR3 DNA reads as TGTGCCAGCAGCTTACAGCCTAGCGGGGGCTTTCGGGCCCAGTACTTC. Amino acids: CASSLQPSGGFRAQYF.

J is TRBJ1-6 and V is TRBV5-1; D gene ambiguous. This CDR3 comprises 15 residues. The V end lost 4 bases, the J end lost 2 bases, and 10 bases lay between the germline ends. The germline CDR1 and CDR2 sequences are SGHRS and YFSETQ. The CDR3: CASSPERTYNSPLHF. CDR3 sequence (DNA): TGCGCCAGCAGCCCGGAGAGGACCTATAATTCACCCCTCCACTTT. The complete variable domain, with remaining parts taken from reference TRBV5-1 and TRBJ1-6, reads KAGVTQTPRYLIKTRGQQVTLSCSPISGHRSVSWYQQTPGQGLQFLFEYFSETQRNKGNFPGRFSGRQFSNSRSEMNVSTLELGDSALYLCASSPERTYNSPLHFGNGTRLTVT.

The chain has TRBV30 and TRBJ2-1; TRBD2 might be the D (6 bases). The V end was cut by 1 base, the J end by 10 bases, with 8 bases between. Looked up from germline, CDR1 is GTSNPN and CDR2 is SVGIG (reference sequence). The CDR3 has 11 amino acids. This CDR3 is CAWSGGDEQFF. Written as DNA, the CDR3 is TGTGCCTGGAGTGGGGGGGACGAGCAGTTCTTC.

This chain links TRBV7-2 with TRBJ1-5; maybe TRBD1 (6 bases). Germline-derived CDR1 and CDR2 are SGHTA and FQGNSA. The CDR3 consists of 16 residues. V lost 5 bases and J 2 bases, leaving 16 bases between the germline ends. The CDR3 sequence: CASSPAGGWGNQPQHF. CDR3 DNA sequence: TGTGCCAGCAGCCCAGCGGGGGGCTGGGGCAATCAGCCCCAGCATTTT.

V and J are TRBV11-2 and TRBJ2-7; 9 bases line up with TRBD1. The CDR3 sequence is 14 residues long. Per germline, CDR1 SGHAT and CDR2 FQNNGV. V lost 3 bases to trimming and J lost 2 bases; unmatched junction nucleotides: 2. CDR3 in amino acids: CASSLRQGAYEQYF. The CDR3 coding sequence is TGTGCCAGCAGCTTGCGACAGGGGGCCTACGAGCAGTACTTC. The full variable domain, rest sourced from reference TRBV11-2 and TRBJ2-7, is EAGVAQSPRYKIIEKRQSVAFWCNPISGHATLYWYQQILGQGPKLLIQFQNNGVVDDSQLPKDRFSAERLKGVDSTLKIQPAKLEDSAVYLCASSLRQGAYEQYFGPGTRLTVT.

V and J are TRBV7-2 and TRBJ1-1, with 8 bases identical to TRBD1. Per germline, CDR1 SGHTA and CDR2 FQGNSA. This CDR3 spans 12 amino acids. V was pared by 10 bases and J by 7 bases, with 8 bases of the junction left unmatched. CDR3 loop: CANHGQGLEAFF. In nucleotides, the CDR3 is TGTGCCAACCACGGACAGGGTCTTGAAGCTTTCTTT.

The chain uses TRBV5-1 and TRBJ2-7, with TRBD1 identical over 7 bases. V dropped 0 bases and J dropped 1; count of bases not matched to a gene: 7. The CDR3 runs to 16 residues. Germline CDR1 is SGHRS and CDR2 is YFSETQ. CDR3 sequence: CASSLGTGDPSYEQYF. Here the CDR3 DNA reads TGCGCCAGCAGCTTGGGAACAGGGGACCCATCCTACGAGCAGTACTTC.

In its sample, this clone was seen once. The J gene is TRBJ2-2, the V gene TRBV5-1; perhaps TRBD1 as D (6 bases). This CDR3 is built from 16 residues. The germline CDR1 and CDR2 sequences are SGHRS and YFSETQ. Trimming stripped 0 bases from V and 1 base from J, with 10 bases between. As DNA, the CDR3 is TGCGCCAGCAGCTTGGGGCAGGGGAAGAACACCGGGGAGCTGTTTTTT. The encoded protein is CASSLGQGKNTGELFF.

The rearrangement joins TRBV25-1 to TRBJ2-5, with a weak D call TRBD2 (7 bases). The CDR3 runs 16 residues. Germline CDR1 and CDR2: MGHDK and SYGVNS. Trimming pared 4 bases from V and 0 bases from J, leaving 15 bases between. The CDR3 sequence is CASSGGGSAYQETQYF. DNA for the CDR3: TGTGCCAGCAGTGGGGGGGGCAGCGCCTACCAAGAGACCCAGTACTTC. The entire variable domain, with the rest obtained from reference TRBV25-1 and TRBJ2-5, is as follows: EADIYQTPRYLVIGTGKKITLECSQTMGHDKMYWYQQDPGMELHLIHYSYGVNSTEKGDLSSESTVSRIRTEHFPLTLESARPSHTSQYLCASSGGGSAYQETQYFGPGTRLLVL.

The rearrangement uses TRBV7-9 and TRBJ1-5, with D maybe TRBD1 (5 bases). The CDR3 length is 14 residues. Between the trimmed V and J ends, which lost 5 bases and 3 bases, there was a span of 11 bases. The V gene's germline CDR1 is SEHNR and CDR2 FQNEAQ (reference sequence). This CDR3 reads CASSRVGDNQPQHF. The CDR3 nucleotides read TGTGCCAGCAGCAGGGTAGGGGACAATCAGCCCCAGCATTTT.

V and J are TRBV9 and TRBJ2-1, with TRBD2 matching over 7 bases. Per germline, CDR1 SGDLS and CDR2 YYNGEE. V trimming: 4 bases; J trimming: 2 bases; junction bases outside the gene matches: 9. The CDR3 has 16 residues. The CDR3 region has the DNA TGTGCCAGCAGCTTCATTAGGGACTATGCCTACAATGAGCAGTTCTTC. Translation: CASSFIRDYAYNEQFF. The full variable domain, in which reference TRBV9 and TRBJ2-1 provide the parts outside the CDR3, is DSGVTQTPKHLITATGQRVTLRCSPRSGDLSVYWYQQSLDQGLQFLIQYYNGEERAKGNILERFSAQQFPDLHSELNLSSLELGDSALYFCASSFIRDYAYNEQFFGPGTRLTVL.

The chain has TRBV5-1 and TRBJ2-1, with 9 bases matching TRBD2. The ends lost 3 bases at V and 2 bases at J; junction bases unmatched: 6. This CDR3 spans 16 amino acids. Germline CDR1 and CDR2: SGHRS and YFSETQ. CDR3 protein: CASSSIAGVAYNEQFF. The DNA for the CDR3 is TGCGCCAGCAGCTCAATAGCGGGAGTAGCCTACAATGAGCAGTTCTTC.

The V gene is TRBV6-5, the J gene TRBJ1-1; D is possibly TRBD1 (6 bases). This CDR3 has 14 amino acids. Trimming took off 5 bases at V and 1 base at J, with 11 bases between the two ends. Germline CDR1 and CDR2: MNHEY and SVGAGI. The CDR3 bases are TGTGCCAGCAGTAGTAGACAGGCGAACACTGAAGCTTTCTTT. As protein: CASSSRQANTEAFF.

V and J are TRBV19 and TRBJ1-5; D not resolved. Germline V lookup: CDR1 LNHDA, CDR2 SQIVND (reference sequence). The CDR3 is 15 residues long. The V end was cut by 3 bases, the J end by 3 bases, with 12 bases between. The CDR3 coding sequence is TGTGCCAGTAGTATTGAGGGCTGGGACAATCAGCCCCAGCATTTT. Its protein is CASSIEGWDNQPQHF.

The CDR3 sequence: CASGDRGDSPLHF. In DNA, the CDR3 is TGTGCCAGCGGGGACAGGGGGGATTCACCCCTCCACTTT. V usage is TRBV19 and J usage is TRBJ1-6, with 11 bases aligning to TRBD1. Germline CDR1 and CDR2: LNHDA and SQIVND (reference sequence). The CDR3 totals 13 residues. Trimming at V came to 9 bases and at J to 8 bases, leaving 3 bases not matched to a gene.

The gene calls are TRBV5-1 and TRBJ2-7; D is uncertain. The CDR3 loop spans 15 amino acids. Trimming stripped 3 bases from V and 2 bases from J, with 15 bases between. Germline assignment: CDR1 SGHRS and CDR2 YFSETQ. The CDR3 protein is CASSSGLGIPYEQYF. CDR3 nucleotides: TGCGCCAGCAGCTCCGGCCTAGGTATTCCCTACGAGCAGTACTTC.

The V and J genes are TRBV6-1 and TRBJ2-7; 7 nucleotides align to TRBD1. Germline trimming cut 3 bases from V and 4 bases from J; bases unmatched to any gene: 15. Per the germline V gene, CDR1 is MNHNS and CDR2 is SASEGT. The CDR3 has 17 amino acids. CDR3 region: CASSDRGPAGLSYEQYF. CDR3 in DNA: TGTGCCAGCAGTGATAGGGGGCCGGCAGGGTTGAGTTACGAGCAGTACTTC.

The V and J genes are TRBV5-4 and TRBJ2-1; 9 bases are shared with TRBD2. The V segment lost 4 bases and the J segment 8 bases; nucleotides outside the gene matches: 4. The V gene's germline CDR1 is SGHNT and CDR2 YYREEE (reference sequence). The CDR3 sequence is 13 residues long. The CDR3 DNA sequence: TGTGCCAGCAGCCGCTTAGCGGGGGATGAGCAGTTCTTC. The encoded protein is CASSRLAGDEQFF.

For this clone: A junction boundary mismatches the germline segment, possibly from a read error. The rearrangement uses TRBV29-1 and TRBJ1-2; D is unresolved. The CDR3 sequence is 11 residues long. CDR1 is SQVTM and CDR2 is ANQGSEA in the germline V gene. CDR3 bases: TGCAGCGTCGAAGACGGCTATGGCTACACCTTC. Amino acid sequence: CSVEDGYGYTF.

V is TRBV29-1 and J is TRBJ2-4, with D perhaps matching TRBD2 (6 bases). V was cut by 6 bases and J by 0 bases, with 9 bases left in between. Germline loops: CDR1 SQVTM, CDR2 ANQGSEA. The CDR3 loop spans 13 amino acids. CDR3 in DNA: TGCAGCGTGGGGGAGGTAGCCAAAAACATTCAGTACTTC. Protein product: CSVGEVAKNIQYF.

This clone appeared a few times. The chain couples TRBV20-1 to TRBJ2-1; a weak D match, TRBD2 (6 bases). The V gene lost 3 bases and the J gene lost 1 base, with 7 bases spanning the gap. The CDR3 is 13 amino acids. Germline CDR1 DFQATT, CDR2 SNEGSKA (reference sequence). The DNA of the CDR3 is TGCAGTGCTAGTAGCGGATCCTACAATGAGCAGTTCTTC. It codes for CSASSGSYNEQFF.

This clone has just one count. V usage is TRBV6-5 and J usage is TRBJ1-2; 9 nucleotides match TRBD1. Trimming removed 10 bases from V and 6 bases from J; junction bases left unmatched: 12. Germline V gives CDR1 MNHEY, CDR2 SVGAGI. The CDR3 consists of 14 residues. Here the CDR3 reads CATTEGQGLDGYTF. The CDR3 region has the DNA TGTGCCACCACAGAGGGACAGGGCTTGGATGGCTACACCTTC.